This TCR beta chain was observed in a study of technical replicates of blood from a few donors. Generated by immunoSEQ multiplex PCR, the TCRdb table keeps only in-frame clones and is missing some. The sample lists about 89,000 clones; about 94% were seen once. CDR3 size: 19 residues. Germline CDR1 is MNHNS and CDR2 is SASEGT. J gave up 4 bases and V 8 bases, and 21 bases lay outside the gene matches. The count of this clone is one. This rearrangement joins TRBV6-1 to TRBJ1-3; 9 bases map to TRBD1. The clonotype comes from a human donor in good health. Material for sequencing was T cells isolated from PBMCs. The CDR3 spells CASGAVFGDRAAPGNTIYF. CDR3 DNA sequence: TGTGCCAGCGGTGCGGTATTTGGGGACAGGGCGGCCCCCGGAAACACCATATATTTT.